The text below deals with one TCR beta chain. This entry belongs to a study of blood T cell repertoires in COVID-19. Study information: Researchers got acute and convalescent COVID-19 samples from the United States, Italy and Spain.

Original processing notes: Quantification of nucleated cells was approximated via reference gene primer amplification. The repertoire was sequenced with immunoSEQ multiplex PCR; TCRdb's copy has only in-frame clones and lacks some. V, J and clone size derive from that table, while D and trimming were established from the DNA sequence. Of over 200,000 clones in the sample, around nine tenths are singletons; the top ten hold less than 3%. This receptor was obtained from a woman in her sixties or seventies with acute or convalescent COVID-19. Material: peripheral blood.

The CDR3 DNA reads TGTGCCAGCAGGGAGATCTGGAACACTGAAGCTTTCTTT. It codes for CASREIWNTEAFF. The rearrangement joins TRBV7-9 to TRBJ1-1; D gene unclear. Trimming removed 6 bases from V and 1 base from J, with 9 bases in between. Per germline, CDR1 SEHNR and CDR2 FQNEAQ (reference sequence). This CDR3 has 13 amino acids.